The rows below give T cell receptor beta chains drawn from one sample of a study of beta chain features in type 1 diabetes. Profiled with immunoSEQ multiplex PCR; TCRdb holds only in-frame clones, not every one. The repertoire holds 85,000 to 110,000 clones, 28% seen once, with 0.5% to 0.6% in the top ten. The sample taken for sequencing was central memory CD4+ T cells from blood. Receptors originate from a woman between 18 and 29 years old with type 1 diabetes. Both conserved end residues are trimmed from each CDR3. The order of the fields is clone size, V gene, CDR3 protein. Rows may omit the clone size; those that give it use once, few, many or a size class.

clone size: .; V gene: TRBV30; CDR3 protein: AWNIGGPGNTIY
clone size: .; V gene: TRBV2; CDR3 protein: ASSGQGLRRNTEAF
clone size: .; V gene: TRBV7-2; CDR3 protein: ASSTAGTGSSGANVLT
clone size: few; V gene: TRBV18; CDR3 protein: ASSPWGRTDTQY
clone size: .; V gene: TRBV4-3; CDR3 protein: ASSLVLDSNEKLF
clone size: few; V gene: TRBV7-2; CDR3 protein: ASSSQGATANEQF
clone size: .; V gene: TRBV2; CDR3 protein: ASSGPSGGDRNMNTEAF
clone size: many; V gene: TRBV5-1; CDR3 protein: ASSFPRDRESYEQY
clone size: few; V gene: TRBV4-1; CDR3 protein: ASSRDYGNTQY
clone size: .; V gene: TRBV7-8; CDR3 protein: ASSLRTSAYTDTQY
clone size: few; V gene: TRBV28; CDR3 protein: ASSLESGATYEQY
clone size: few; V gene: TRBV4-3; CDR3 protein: ASSQVSSNNEQF
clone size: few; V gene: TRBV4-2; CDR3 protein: ASSQATGTSYNEQF
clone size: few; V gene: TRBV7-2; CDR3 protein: ASSLRERGTNEQF
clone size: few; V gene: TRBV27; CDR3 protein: ASSYGGTGIYEQY
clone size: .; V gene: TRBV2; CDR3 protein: ASTQGGAGYT
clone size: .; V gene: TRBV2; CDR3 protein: ASRGLAGVGEQF
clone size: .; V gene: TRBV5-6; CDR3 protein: ASSPGGNYGYT
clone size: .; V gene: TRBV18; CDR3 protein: ASSPPTGLGQY
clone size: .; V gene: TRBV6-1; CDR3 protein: ASSVGVLLTQETQY